The 14 T cell receptor beta chains below were found in one sample sequenced in a study of response to subunit inactivated influenza vaccine. TCRdb re-called the RT-PCR reads with MiXCR, one entry per CDR3 protein. The sample yields over 750,000 distinct CDR3 sequences, around 20% seen once. Source: PBMCs from blood, taken 5 days after vaccination. The receptors originated from a man in his fifties who received an inactivated influenza vaccine.

This rearrangement joins TRBV12-3 or TRBV12-4 to TRBJ1-3; 7 nucleotides match TRBD1. Unmatched junction bases numbered 8, after V lost 7 bases and J lost 2 bases. The CDR3 contains 15 residues. CDR3 bases: TGTGCCAGCACCAAACTACAGGGGACTGGAAACACCATATATTTT. Protein: CASTKLQGTGNTIYF.

There are a few counts of this clonotype. The J gene is TRBJ1-5, the V gene TRBV20-1; D unresolved. V lost 3 bases and J lost 1, with 7 bases in between. There are 13 residues in the CDR3. Germline V lookup: CDR1 DFQATT, CDR2 SNEGSKA (reference sequence). The CDR3 protein is CSASRESNQPQHF. The CDR3 nucleotides read TGCAGTGCTAGTAGGGAGAGCAATCAGCCCCAGCATTTT.

J is TRBJ2-7 and V is TRBV20-1, with 7 positions matching TRBD1. V dropped 7 bases and J dropped 6; count of bases not matched to a gene: 12. CDR1 is DFQATT, CDR2 SNEGSKA, per germline (reference sequence). The CDR3 loop spans 13 amino acids. The CDR3 reads CSVRTGETGEQYF. The CDR3 DNA reads TGCAGTGTCCGAACAGGGGAAACCGGCGAGCAGTACTTC.

The table lists this clonotype with a count of one. J is TRBJ1-6 and V is TRBV28, with D perhaps matching TRBD1 (5 bases). The germline V gene has CDR1 MDHEN and CDR2 SYDVKM. The V end was cut by 5 bases, the J end by 13 bases, with 18 bases between. This CDR3 is built from 14 residues. The CDR3 sequence is CASSPPGGFSPLHF. The CDR3 coding sequence is TGTGCCAGCAGTCCACCGGGGGGTTTTAGTCCCCTCCACTTT.

The chain couples TRBV29-1 to TRBJ1-3; no clear D gene. Germline-derived CDR1 and CDR2 are SQVTM and ANQGSEA. This CDR3 spans 12 amino acids. The ends were cut back, 7 bases at V and 0 bases at J, with 7 bases in the middle. CDR3 sequence (DNA): TGCAGCGCCCTAAACTCTGGAAACACCATATATTTT. Its translation: CSALNSGNTIYF.

The chain carries TRBV5-1 and TRBJ2-3, with TRBD1 matching over 8 bases. The CDR3 loop spans 17 amino acids. CDR1 is SGHRS, CDR2 YFSETQ, per germline. The J segment lost 1 base and the V segment lost 3 bases, leaving 10 bases of the junction unmatched. CDR3 amino acids: CASSSSAGTGGTDTQYF. The CDR3 nucleotides are TGCGCCAGCAGCTCAAGCGCGGGGACAGGAGGCACAGATACGCAGTATTTT. Combining the CDR3 with reference TRBV5-1 and TRBJ2-3 gives the whole variable domain KAGVTQTPRYLIKTRGQQVTLSCSPISGHRSVSWYQQTPGQGLQFLFEYFSETQRNKGNFPGRFSGRQFSNSRSEMNVSTLELGDSALYLCASSSSAGTGGTDTQYFGPGTRLTVL.

This clonotype was detected only a few times. The chain has TRBV7-9 and TRBJ2-3; 11 nucleotides match TRBD2. The V gene's germline CDR1 is SEHNR and CDR2 FQNEAQ (reference sequence). The V segment lost 6 bases and the J segment 2 bases; nucleotides outside the gene matches: 7. The CDR3 has 16 amino acids. Here the CDR3 DNA reads TGTGCCAGCAGTACCGGGACTAGCGGAAACACAGATACGCAGTATTTT. The encoded protein is CASSTGTSGNTDTQYF.

This clonotype appeared a few times. This sequence joins TRBV3-1 and TRBJ1-4; D is undetermined. The germline V gene has CDR1 LGHDT and CDR2 YNNKEL (reference sequence). Trimming stripped 2 bases from V and 5 bases from J, with 0 bases between. There are 11 residues in the CDR3. The CDR3: CASSQNEKLFF. In nucleotides, the CDR3 is TGTGCCAGCAGCCAAAATGAAAAACTGTTTTTT.

There are a few counts of this clonotype. The gene calls are TRBV24-1 and TRBJ2-3; the D call may be TRBD1 or TRBD2 (6 bases each). This CDR3 has 13 residues. Trimming shortened V by 5 bases and J by 3 bases, and 8 bases separated the two germline ends. Germline lookup yields CDR1 KGHDR and CDR2 SFDVKD. The CDR3 loop reads CATSVGGTDTQYF. The CDR3 coding sequence is TGTGCCACCAGTGTAGGGGGGACAGATACGCAGTATTTT.

This clonotype has more than one count but fewer than ten. V gene TRBV11-2 combines with J gene TRBJ2-7, with D possibly called TRBD1 or TRBD2 (5 bases each). This CDR3 spans 13 amino acids. Germline CDR1 reads SGHAT; CDR2 reads FQNNGV. Trimming removed 5 bases from V and 9 bases from J, with 17 bases in between. In DNA form, the CDR3 reads TGTGCCAGCAGCCAGGGCCTGGGGACGGGGCAGTACTTC. The encoded protein is CASSQGLGTGQYF.

The rearrangement joins TRBV29-1 to TRBJ2-7, with D unresolved. Trimming took off 1 base at V and 0 bases at J, with 7 bases between the two ends. The CDR3 is 13 residues long. Germline CDR1 reads SQVTM; CDR2 reads ANQGSEA. CDR3 sequence reads: CSVEAPFSYEQYF. The CDR3 DNA reads TGCAGCGTTGAAGCTCCGTTCTCCTACGAGCAGTACTTC.

The chain joins TRBV20-1 to TRBJ2-1; TRBD2 aligns across 9 bases. Per the germline V gene, CDR1 is DFQATT and CDR2 is SNEGSKA (reference sequence). This CDR3 is built from 14 residues. Trimming removed 3 bases from V and 4 bases from J; junction bases left unmatched: 4. Written as DNA, the CDR3 is TGCAGTGCTAGTTTTGCGGGAGGGTACAATGAGCAGTTCTTC. This codes for CSASFAGGYNEQFF.

Only a few counts were recorded for this clonotype. V and J are TRBV9 and TRBJ2-3, with D uncertain. Trimming shortened V by 4 bases and J by 1 base, and 10 bases separated the two germline ends. CDR1 and CDR2 (germline): SGDLS, YYNGEE. This CDR3 is 14 amino acids long. In DNA, the CDR3 is TGTGCCAGCAGCCCCCCACGAGGCACAGATACGCAGTATTTT. Translating gives CASSPPRGTDTQYF.

This clonotype was seen many times. V and J are TRBV2 and TRBJ2-1; D possibly corresponds to TRBD2 (6 bases). Germline V gives CDR1 SNHLY, CDR2 FYNNEI. This CDR3 has 15 residues. V shed 4 bases and J shed 0 bases, with 10 bases lying between them. CDR3: CASSVEGSSYNEQFF. CDR3 DNA sequence: TGTGCCAGCAGTGTGGAGGGTAGCTCCTACAATGAGCAGTTCTTC.